This entry lists 15 T cell receptor beta chains sequenced from one sample in a study of blood T cells in healthy people across ages. Combining a sample-barcoded 5' primer with a J-beta primer mix, a second PCR ran for roughly 6 to 12 cycles. TCRdb independently ran MiXCR on the 5' RACE reads; one entry per CDR3 protein. The sample carries about 1.1 million distinct CDR3 sequences, roughly two fifths recorded once. Sequenced: blood. These receptor sequences come from a man aged 18 to 29 in good health.

This clonotype was seen a few times. The V call is TRBV3-1, the J call TRBJ2-3, with TRBD1 matching over 9 bases. V trimming: 3 bases; J trimming: 3 bases; junction bases outside the gene matches: 7. Germline CDR1 LGHDT, CDR2 YNNKEL (reference sequence). CDR3 length: 16 amino acids. CDR3 residues: CASSHPRTGDTDTQYF. Written as DNA, the CDR3 is TGTGCCAGCAGCCACCCCCGGACAGGGGATACAGATACGCAGTATTTT.

The CDR3 spells CASSLDGQGYEQYF. CDR3 sequence (DNA): TGCGCCAGCAGCTTGGACGGACAGGGCTACGAGCAGTACTTC. The chain carries TRBV5-1 and TRBJ2-7; 8 positions agree with TRBD1. V shed 0 bases, J shed 3 bases, and the junction held 2 bases outside the gene matches. The CDR3 spans 14 residues. In germline, CDR1 is SGHRS, CDR2 YFSETQ.

J is TRBJ2-3 and V is TRBV20-1; TRBD2 matches 11 bases. CDR3 length: 16 residues. Trimming at V came to 5 bases and at J to 2 bases, leaving 9 bases not matched to a gene. Germline CDR1 DFQATT, CDR2 SNEGSKA (reference sequence). DNA for the CDR3: TGCAGTGCTCGAAGCGTAGCGGGGGGGGACACAGATACGCAGTATTTT. This codes for CSARSVAGGDTDTQYF.

The chain recombines TRBV7-2 with TRBJ1-2, with D unresolved. Germline values: CDR1 SGHTA, CDR2 FQGNSA. V lost 3 bases and J lost 4, with 9 bases in between. This CDR3 contains 13 residues. The DNA of the CDR3 is TGTGCCAGCAGCTTTATGGCCAGCTATGGCTACACCTTC. Translation gives CASSFMASYGYTF.

There are a few counts of this clonotype. CDR3 bases: TGTGCCAGCAGTAAGACTAGCGGGGGGGCCTTCGGCACAGATACGCAGTATTTT. It codes for CASSKTSGGAFGTDTQYF. This chain connects TRBV27 to TRBJ2-3, with 14 bases aligning to TRBD2. CDR3 length: 18 residues. V dropped 5 bases and J dropped 1; count of bases not matched to a gene: 8. Germline V lookup: CDR1 MNHEY, CDR2 SMNVEV (reference sequence).

This clonotype is a singleton in its sample. This chain joins TRBV20-1 and TRBJ2-7; tentatively, D is TRBD1 or TRBD2 (6 bases each). Germline lookup yields CDR1 DFQATT and CDR2 SNEGSKA (reference sequence). The CDR3 has 16 amino acids. V gave up 0 bases and J gave up 5 bases, with 20 bases separating them. The CDR3 spells CSARDSGPGAGDEQYF. The CDR3 nucleotides are TGCAGTGCTAGAGATTCGGGGCCGGGGGCAGGCGACGAGCAGTACTTC.

This clonotype was seen a handful of times. V usage is TRBV20-1 and J usage is TRBJ1-2; possibly TRBD1 for D (6 bases). The CDR3 runs to 19 residues. CDR1 is DFQATT, CDR2 SNEGSKA, per germline (reference sequence). The germline V and J ends were trimmed by 3 bases and 3 bases, with 29 bases remaining between them. CDR3 DNA sequence: TGCAGTGCTAGCCCTGCCCCCGGGGAGGGGGGGTGGTATGACTATGGCTACACCTTC. It encodes CSASPAPGEGGWYDYGYTF.

The chain has TRBV10-3 and TRBJ2-3; D is possibly TRBD2 (7 bases). The germline CDR1 and CDR2 sequences are ENHRY and SYGVKD. The ends were cut back, 0 bases at V and 1 base at J, with 11 bases in the middle. CDR3 size: 16 residues. CDR3 sequence: CAISESREGGTDTQYF. CDR3 sequence (DNA): TGTGCCATCAGTGAGTCGAGGGAGGGGGGCACAGATACGCAGTATTTT.

The rearrangement uses TRBV5-5 and TRBJ2-2, with D maybe TRBD2 (6 bases). Germline-derived CDR1 and CDR2 are SGHKS and YYEKEE (reference sequence). Trimming removed 0 bases from V and 4 bases from J, with 10 bases in between. This CDR3 is built from 15 residues. The CDR3 loop reads CASSLGDWSTGELFF. The CDR3, as DNA: TGTGCCAGCAGCTTGGGGGACTGGAGCACCGGGGAGCTGTTTTTT.

The CDR3 loop is CASSLAGGVINEQFF. In DNA form, the CDR3 reads TGTGCCAGCAGTCTAGCGGGGGGGGTCATCAATGAGCAGTTCTTC. V and J are TRBV6-2 or TRBV6-3 and TRBJ2-1; TRBD2 matches 12 bases. CDR1 is MNHEY, CDR2 SVGEGT, per germline. The CDR3 has 15 amino acids. Unmatched junction bases numbered 5, after V lost 5 bases and J lost 6 bases.

The V gene is TRBV6-1, the J gene TRBJ2-3, with TRBD2 identical over 11 bases. V was pared by 6 bases and J by 4 bases, with 3 bases of the junction left unmatched. Germline assignment: CDR1 MNHNS and CDR2 SASEGT. The length of the CDR3 is 14 residues. Here the CDR3 DNA reads TGTGCCAGCAGGACTAGCGGGAATCCAGATACGCAGTATTTT. Translation: CASRTSGNPDTQYF.

This clonotype was detected many times. The V call is TRBV4-1, the J call TRBJ2-7; D remains unclear. The CDR3 runs to 15 residues. The germline V gene encodes CDR1 MGHRA and CDR2 YSYEKL. Trimming stripped 3 bases from V and 2 bases from J, with 14 bases between. The CDR3 loop reads CASSQLRSSAYEQYF. CDR3 nucleotide sequence: TGCGCCAGCAGCCAGCTCAGATCGTCCGCCTACGAGCAGTACTTC.

This clonotype was seen a few times. This chain links TRBV12-3 or TRBV12-4 with TRBJ1-5; D is undetermined. V lost 3 bases and J 7 bases, leaving 7 bases between the germline ends. The CDR3 consists of 12 residues. The CDR3 region has the DNA TGTGCCAGCAGTTTCCCTCAGCAGCCCCAGCATTTT. Translated: CASSFPQQPQHF.

The chain joins TRBV12-3 or TRBV12-4 to TRBJ1-5; D uncertain. This CDR3 is 17 amino acids long. The V end lost 3 bases, the J end lost 2 bases, and 17 bases lay between the germline ends. The CDR3 nucleotides are TGTGCCAGCAGTTTCCTTTCCGGAGGTTTGGGCAATCAGCCCCAGCATTTT. Translation gives CASSFLSGGLGNQPQHF.

This clonotype was observed at least ten times. The rearrangement joins TRBV5-1 to TRBJ2-7; a possible D gene is TRBD2 (5 bases). The CDR3 covers 16 residues. The V end was cut by 0 bases, the J end by 4 bases, with 17 bases between. Per germline, CDR1 SGHRS and CDR2 YFSETQ. The CDR3 sequence is CASSLGRRGDFYEQYF. The CDR3, as DNA: TGCGCCAGCAGCTTGGGTCGACGGGGTGATTTTTACGAGCAGTACTTC.